The clone carrying this T cell receptor (beta chain) has more than one count but fewer than ten. No antigen is known for it. Expressed TCRB transcripts were sequenced because the isolated RNA had all been reverse transcribed beforehand. TCRdb keeps only in-frame clones here, not all; method: immunoSEQ multiplex PCR. The sample lists about 340,000 clones, approximately 9.7% occurring once. The data derive from a study of beta chain features in type 1 diabetes. The ends lost 6 bases at V and 5 bases at J; junction bases unmatched: 6. The CDR3 consists of 14 residues. Germline assignment: CDR1 KGHSH and CDR2 LQKENI. The study, taken as a whole, reports: Since sequencing was performed on cDNA, cells with high TCR expression could be over-represented. Reduced insertions and increased deletions marked VDJ junctions in type 1 diabetes patients. There was a moderate but significant shortening of TCRB CDR3s in all four CD4+ subsets of Type 1 diabetes patients.

The origin of this receptor is a man younger than 40 with type 1 diabetes. This chain joins TRBV18 and TRBJ2-7, with 11 bases that match TRBD2. Sequenced sample: central memory CD4+ T cells from blood. The CDR3 region is CASSILAGANEQYF. The CDR3 DNA reads TGTGCCAGCTCCATACTAGCGGGGGCCAACGAGCAGTACTTC.